Following are 7 T cell receptor beta chains from one sample sequenced in a study of tumor and adjacent non-tumor tissue in lung cancer. This sample's RNA came from whole unsorted tissue. TCRbeta libraries were built with three rounds of nested PCR, modified from ARM-PCR. Each CDR3 protein is one row after TCRdb ran MiXCR on the multiplex PCR reads. Of some 120,000 distinct CDR3 sequences in the sample, approximately 71% are singletons; the top ten hold roughly 13%. Sequenced sample: lung tumor tissue. The origin of the receptors is a man aged 30-40 years with non-small cell lung cancer.

This clonotype has a count of ten or more. The V and J genes are TRBV20-1 and TRBJ2-3; D ambiguous. The CDR3 is made up of 13 amino acids. Germline lookup yields CDR1 DFQATT and CDR2 SNEGSKA (reference sequence). V was cut by 0 bases and J by 8 bases, with 12 bases left in between. CDR3 region: CSAREGLIGTQYF. The CDR3 DNA sequence: TGCAGTGCTAGAGAGGGCTTAATAGGTACGCAGTATTTT.

The V call is TRBV10-2, the J call TRBJ1-6; D call uncertain. The germline CDR1 and CDR2 sequences are WSHSY and SAAADI. This CDR3 is built from 12 residues. V was clipped by 2 bases and J by 8 bases, with 4 bases between them. CDR3 region: CASSEVDSPLHF. The CDR3 nucleotides are TGCGCCAGCAGTGAGGTGGATTCACCCCTCCACTTT.

Turning to this clonotype: One junction end disagrees with the germline gene, perhaps due to a read error. The chain links TRBV20-1 to TRBJ2-3; D uncertain. The CDR3 loop spans 16 amino acids. Germline V gene sequence: CDR1 DFQATT, CDR2 SNEGSKA (reference sequence). CDR3 region: CSAGRRAPDSTDMQYF. The CDR3 DNA follows: TGCAGTGCTGGGCGCCGGGCGCCTGATAGCACAGATATGCAGTATTTT.

Points on this clonotype: Just one base apart from a much larger clone, this may be a read error. The chain combines TRBV5-6 with TRBJ2-1; maybe TRBD1 (6 bases). Germline CDR1 reads SGHDT; CDR2 reads YYEEEE. The V end lost 1 base, the J end lost 7 bases, and 15 bases lay between the germline ends. The CDR3 contains 15 residues. CDR3 amino acids: CASSLPGALVNEQFF. The CDR3 nucleotides are TGTGCCAGCAGCTTGCCAGGGGCGTTGGTTAATGAGCAGTTCTTC.

On this clonotype: Compared with germline, one end of the junction differs, possibly owing to a read error. This chain uses TRBV11-2 with TRBJ2-7, with D unresolved. The CDR3 runs 11 residues. Looked up from germline, CDR1 is SGHAT and CDR2 is FQNNGV. The CDR3 DNA is TGTGTCAGCAGCTCTCGAACAGAGCAGTACTTC. It encodes CVSSSRTEQYF.

As to this clonotype: Germline and junction disagree at one end, which may indicate a read error. This sequence joins TRBV20-1 and TRBJ2-2, with D possibly being TRBD1 (6 bases). The CDR3 consists of 12 residues. Per germline, CDR1 DFQATT and CDR2 SNEGSKA (reference sequence). The CDR3 spells CSAYGGTRELFF. The CDR3 DNA follows: TGCAGCGCATATGGGGGCACCAGGGAGCTGTTTTTT.

This clonotype was detected many times. CDR3 nucleotide sequence: TGTGCCAGCAGCTCAACCGCCTTAGGTGAGCAGTTCTTC. This encodes CASSSTALGEQFF. The gene calls are TRBV11-1 and TRBJ2-1; no clear D gene. The CDR3 covers 13 residues. Germline CDR1 reads SGHAT; CDR2 reads FQDESV (reference sequence). V lost 4 bases to trimming and J lost 9 bases, with 13 bases between them.